Below, 30 T cell receptor beta chains from the same sample are listed, as sequenced in a study of blood T cells in healthy people across ages. Sample-barcoded 5' priming and a J-beta primer mix drove a second PCR of 7 to 11 cycles. Via MiXCR, TCRdb re-called the 5' RACE reads, giving one row per CDR3 protein. The table records about 580,000 distinct CDR3 sequences, 45% to 55% of them present only once. Sequences were obtained from blood. The receptors were sampled from a man of 80 years or more in good health.

CDR3: CASSLLAGGLYNEQFF. DNA for the CDR3: TGTGCCAGCAGCCTACTAGCGGGGGGCCTCTACAATGAGCAGTTCTTC. This rearrangement joins TRBV7-2 to TRBJ2-1, with 12 bases that match TRBD2. There are 16 residues in the CDR3. V lost 5 bases to trimming and J lost 3 bases; unmatched junction nucleotides: 5. Germline CDR1 and CDR2: SGHTA and FQGNSA.

V is TRBV11-1 and J is TRBJ2-3; a weak D match, TRBD2 (6 bases). This CDR3 has 17 residues. Germline values: CDR1 SGHAT, CDR2 FQDESV (reference sequence). The V gene lost 5 bases and the J gene lost 2 bases, with 20 bases spanning the gap. The CDR3 here is CASSPGSGSSPTDTQYF. The CDR3 region has the DNA TGTGCCAGCAGCCCGGGTAGCGGCTCCTCCCCCACAGATACGCAGTATTTT.

Of note for this clonotype: A clone one base away is much larger, so this may be a read error. This chain joins TRBV6-5 and TRBJ1-6; tentative D call: TRBD1 (5 bases). There are 16 residues in the CDR3. V shed 0 bases and J shed 7 bases, with 13 bases lying between them. Per germline, CDR1 MNHEY and CDR2 SVGAGI. The chain's CDR3 is CASSYSGGTRNSPLHF. The CDR3 coding sequence is TGTGCCAGCAGTTACTCGGGGGGTACGAGAAATTCACCCCTCCACTTT.

The chain uses TRBV10-3 and TRBJ2-2, with D perhaps TRBD2 (6 bases). CDR1 ENHRY and CDR2 SYGVKD come from the germline V gene. The CDR3 is 14 amino acids. V dropped 6 bases and J dropped 6 bases, with 14 bases sitting between them. Here the CDR3 DNA reads TGTGCCATCAGAAGGGACTCTCTCGCCGGGGAGCTGTTTTTT. This sequence encodes CAIRRDSLAGELFF.

The chain employs TRBV20-1 and TRBJ1-4; 10 bases map to TRBD1. The CDR3 loop spans 14 amino acids. V gave up 3 bases and J gave up 8 bases; unmatched junction bases: 6. Germline CDR1 DFQATT, CDR2 SNEGSKA (reference sequence). CDR3 region: CSASPGQGNEKLFF. CDR3 bases: TGCAGTGCTAGTCCGGGACAGGGGAACGAAAAACTGTTTTTT.

The chain carries TRBV4-3 and TRBJ1-4; a weak D match, TRBD1 (6 bases). Trimming removed 4 bases from V and 10 bases from J, with 16 bases in between. CDR3 length equals 14 residues. Germline CDR1 reads LGHNA; CDR2 reads YSLEER. The CDR3: CASSPAGAGAKLFF. The CDR3 bases are TGCGCCAGCAGCCCGGCAGGGGCAGGGGCAAAACTGTTTTTT.

This clonotype was counted many times. The chain couples TRBV6-6 to TRBJ1-2, with 10 bases identical to TRBD1. This CDR3 comprises 17 residues. V lost 4 bases and J lost 4; bases outside the gene matches: 12. Germline lookup yields CDR1 MNHNY and CDR2 SVGAGI (reference sequence). The DNA for the CDR3 is TGTGCCAGCAGTTCCGCCGGGACAGGGGCCTACCCCTATGGCTACACCTTC. It translates to CASSSAGTGAYPYGYTF.

The V call is TRBV28, the J call TRBJ1-6, with TRBD1 as a possible D gene (5 bases). From germline, CDR1 is MDHEN and CDR2 SYDVKM. This CDR3 has 15 residues. V was cut by 6 bases and J by 1 base, with 10 bases left in between. CDR3 protein: CASRPGRSYNSPLHF. CDR3 bases: TGTGCCAGCAGACCAGGGCGGTCCTATAATTCACCCCTCCACTTT.

The chain joins TRBV20-1 to TRBJ2-7, with D possibly TRBD1 on 5 matching bases. The CDR3 runs 13 residues. Germline V gene sequence: CDR1 DFQATT, CDR2 SNEGSKA (reference sequence). V lost 3 bases to trimming and J lost 1 base, with 10 bases between them. CDR3 DNA sequence: TGCAGTGCTAGTTACAGGCCGTCCTACGAGCAGTACTTC. Its translation: CSASYRPSYEQYF.

This chain joins TRBV12-3 or TRBV12-4 and TRBJ2-1, with TRBD2 matching 14 bases. Unmatched junction bases numbered 6, after V lost 7 bases and J lost 7 bases. This CDR3 is built from 15 residues. The CDR3 DNA is TGTGCCAGCATGATGACTAGCGGGAGGGGAAATGAGCAGTTCTTC. This translates into CASMMTSGRGNEQFF.

This clonotype was counted between two and nine times. V usage is TRBV10-3 and J usage is TRBJ2-2; D unresolved. CDR3 length: 12 residues. Germline loops: CDR1 ENHRY, CDR2 SYGVKD. The V end lost 3 bases, the J end lost 7 bases, and 6 bases lay between the germline ends. CDR3 DNA sequence: TGTGCCATCAGTGATTTCATCGGGGAGCTGTTTTTT. It specifies CAISDFIGELFF.

This clonotype came up a few times. The chain links TRBV7-2 to TRBJ2-1; D unresolved. The length of the CDR3 is 15 residues. The V gene lost 5 bases and the J gene lost 2 bases, with 13 bases spanning the gap. The germline gives CDR1 SGHTA, CDR2 FQGNSA. CDR3 loop: CASSRSSDTYNEQFF. The DNA of the CDR3 is TGTGCCAGCAGCCGATCAAGCGATACCTACAATGAGCAGTTCTTC.

The chain couples TRBV4-3 to TRBJ1-5; D is perhaps TRBD1 (5 bases). The ends were cut back, 1 base at V and 2 bases at J, with 9 bases in the middle. Germline values: CDR1 LGHNA, CDR2 YSLEER. The CDR3 extends over 15 amino acids. The DNA for the CDR3 is TGCGCCAGCAGCCAAGTATGGGGGGGCAATCAGCCCCAGCATTTT. This encodes CASSQVWGGNQPQHF.

V is TRBV20-1 and J is TRBJ1-5; D unclear. Germline-derived CDR1 and CDR2 are DFQATT and SNEGSKA (reference sequence). The CDR3 consists of 14 residues. V lost 3 bases, J lost 0 bases, and 9 bases lay in between. The DNA of the CDR3 is TGCAGTGCTAGGGACCAAATTAGCAATCAGCCCCAGCATTTT. This codes for CSARDQISNQPQHF.

This clonotype has more than one count but fewer than ten. The genes are TRBV20-1 and TRBJ1-2; D may be TRBD1 (5 bases). The germline V gene has CDR1 DFQATT and CDR2 SNEGSKA (reference sequence). This CDR3 spans 14 amino acids. Trimming pared 2 bases from V and 7 bases from J, leaving 17 bases between. CDR3 amino acids: CSARKEGLRVGYTF. For the CDR3, the DNA is TGCAGTGCTAGAAAGGAGGGACTAAGGGTTGGCTACACCTTC.

This chain links TRBV9 with TRBJ2-2; D remains ambiguous. From germline, CDR1 is SGDLS and CDR2 YYNGEE. V shed 0 bases and J shed 6 bases, with 3 bases lying between them. The CDR3 length is 12 residues. The CDR3 spells CASSVGSGELFF. The CDR3 DNA reads as TGTGCCAGCAGCGTAGGATCCGGGGAGCTGTTTTTT.

This clonotype appeared a single time. J is TRBJ2-2 and V is TRBV6-2 or TRBV6-3; 13 bases line up with TRBD2. With 3 bases clipped from V and 0 bases from J, the junction kept 4 bases outside the gene matches. Germline CDR1 and CDR2: MNHEY and SVGEGT. The CDR3 totals 18 residues. The CDR3: CASSYPTSGGTNTGELFF. The CDR3 nucleotides read TGTGCCAGCAGTTATCCGACTAGCGGGGGGACGAACACCGGGGAGCTGTTTTTT.

The chain couples TRBV7-9 to TRBJ2-5, with D tentatively TRBD1 (6 bases). CDR1 is SEHNR and CDR2 is FQNEAQ in the germline V gene (reference sequence). The CDR3 is 13 residues long. V was shortened by 3 bases and J by 4 bases, with 9 bases between the two germline ends. The CDR3 here is CASSLGALETQYF. The CDR3 nucleotides are TGTGCCAGCAGCTTGGGGGCTCTAGAGACCCAGTACTTC.

V gene TRBV6-5 combines with J gene TRBJ1-4; no clear D. The CDR3 spans 14 residues. V was trimmed by 0 bases and J by 11 bases, leaving 13 bases between them. CDR1 MNHEY and CDR2 SVGAGI come from the germline V gene. CDR3 nucleotide sequence: TGTGCCAGCAGTTACTCAGGGCGGGTTGGGAAACTGTTTTTT. This sequence encodes CASSYSGRVGKLFF.

The genes are TRBV5-1 and TRBJ2-1, with a possible D match to TRBD1 (5 bases). This CDR3 contains 16 residues. V was shortened by 0 bases and J by 0 bases, with 10 bases between the two germline ends. Looked up from germline, CDR1 is SGHRS and CDR2 is YFSETQ. CDR3 amino acids: CASSLVLTDSYNEQFF. CDR3 nucleotide sequence: TGCGCCAGCAGCTTGGTTCTGACAGACTCCTACAATGAGCAGTTCTTC.

This clonotype has only a few counts. This rearrangement joins TRBV4-3 to TRBJ2-7; possible D gene TRBD2, 5 bases. Trimming removed 4 bases at V and 3 bases at J, with 16 bases between. The CDR3 spans 15 residues. CDR1 is LGHNA, CDR2 YSLEER, per germline. The CDR3 DNA follows: TGCGCCAGCAGCCCGCGGGCAGGAGCGCGCTACGAGCAGTACTTC. This sequence encodes CASSPRAGARYEQYF.

The chain links TRBV10-3 to TRBJ2-1; 11 bases align to TRBD2. Germline assignment: CDR1 ENHRY and CDR2 SYGVKD. With V trimmed by 8 bases and J by 5 bases, 5 bases remained unmatched. The CDR3 consists of 14 residues. CDR3: CAIGTSGENNEQFF. The CDR3 coding sequence is TGTGCCATCGGGACTAGCGGAGAAAACAATGAGCAGTTCTTC.

V gene TRBV27 combines with J gene TRBJ1-5; D is ambiguous. Trimming took off 8 bases at V and 0 bases at J, with 14 bases between the two ends. The CDR3 consists of 15 residues. CDR1 is MNHEY and CDR2 is SMNVEV in the germline V gene (reference sequence). The CDR3 coding sequence is TGTGCCAGCCGGGCACTGCGGGATAGCAATCAGCCCCAGCATTTT. It specifies CASRALRDSNQPQHF.

This clonotype was picked up a small number of times. The V gene is TRBV11-2, the J gene TRBJ2-3; no firm D call. V dropped 2 bases and J dropped 0 bases, with 9 bases sitting between them. This CDR3 contains 15 residues. In germline, CDR1 is SGHAT, CDR2 FQNNGV. CDR3 amino acids: CASSLWKSSTDTQYF. CDR3 nucleotide sequence: TGTGCCAGCAGCTTATGGAAGTCTAGCACAGATACGCAGTATTTT.

The chain is built from TRBV27 and TRBJ2-7, with 7 bases matching TRBD1. The ends lost 5 bases at V and 3 bases at J; junction bases unmatched: 7. The germline gives CDR1 MNHEY, CDR2 SMNVEV (reference sequence). The CDR3 sequence is 14 residues long. As DNA, the CDR3 is TGTGCCAGCAGTCGAACAGGGGTGCTCTACGAGCAGTACTTC. Encoded protein: CASSRTGVLYEQYF.

This clonotype was observed a single time. A much larger clone differs by one base, so this may be a read error. It is likely a read error, because the conserved phenylalanine at the end of the CDR3 is missing. The J gene is TRBJ2-7, the V gene TRBV6-5; the D gene is possibly TRBD1 (5 bases). The germline gives CDR1 MNHEY, CDR2 SVGAGI. Trimming took off 0 bases at V and 4 bases at J, with 10 bases between the two ends. The CDR3 spans 14 residues. The CDR3 nucleotides are TGTGCCAGCAGTTACTCAGACAGTTTATACGAGCAGTACCTC. Protein: CASSYSDSLYEQYL.

In its sample, this clonotype was seen once. The CDR3 nucleotides read TGTGCCAGCAGCTCCCGGGCAAAAGCGGACAGGGCGACGAATGAGCAGTTCTTC. This gives the protein CASSSRAKADRATNEQFF. The chain has TRBV5-6 and TRBJ2-1; 8 positions match TRBD1. This CDR3 region has 18 residues. The germline V gene encodes CDR1 SGHDT and CDR2 YYEEEE. The V gene end was trimmed by 3 bases and the J gene end by 7 bases; junction bases not matched to a gene: 18.

The CDR3 bases are TGCAGTGCCCGGACTAGCGGGGGCGGCGGTTCAGATACGCAGTATTTT. Residues: CSARTSGGGGSDTQYF. This chain links TRBV20-1 with TRBJ2-3; 13 positions agree with TRBD2. The germline CDR1 and CDR2 sequences are DFQATT and SNEGSKA (reference sequence). The CDR3 contains 16 residues. Trimming removed 6 bases from V and 4 bases from J; junction bases left unmatched: 10.

The rearrangement joins TRBV12-3 or TRBV12-4 to TRBJ2-4; TRBD2 agrees at 10 bases. Trimming took 5 bases from V and 15 from J; bases not matched to a gene: 7. The CDR3 sequence is 12 residues long. The CDR3 here is CASSTTSGFSYF. For the CDR3, the DNA is TGTGCCAGCAGTACGACTAGCGGGTTTTCGTACTTC.

This clonotype was seen just once. The CDR3: CSAQADRGYNEQFF. In DNA form, the CDR3 reads TGCAGTGCGCAGGCGGACAGGGGGTACAATGAGCAGTTCTTC. The chain links TRBV20-1 to TRBJ2-1, with 10 bases matching TRBD1. The CDR3 is 14 residues long. Germline V lookup: CDR1 DFQATT, CDR2 SNEGSKA (reference sequence). Trimming took 6 bases from V and 4 from J; bases not matched to a gene: 6.